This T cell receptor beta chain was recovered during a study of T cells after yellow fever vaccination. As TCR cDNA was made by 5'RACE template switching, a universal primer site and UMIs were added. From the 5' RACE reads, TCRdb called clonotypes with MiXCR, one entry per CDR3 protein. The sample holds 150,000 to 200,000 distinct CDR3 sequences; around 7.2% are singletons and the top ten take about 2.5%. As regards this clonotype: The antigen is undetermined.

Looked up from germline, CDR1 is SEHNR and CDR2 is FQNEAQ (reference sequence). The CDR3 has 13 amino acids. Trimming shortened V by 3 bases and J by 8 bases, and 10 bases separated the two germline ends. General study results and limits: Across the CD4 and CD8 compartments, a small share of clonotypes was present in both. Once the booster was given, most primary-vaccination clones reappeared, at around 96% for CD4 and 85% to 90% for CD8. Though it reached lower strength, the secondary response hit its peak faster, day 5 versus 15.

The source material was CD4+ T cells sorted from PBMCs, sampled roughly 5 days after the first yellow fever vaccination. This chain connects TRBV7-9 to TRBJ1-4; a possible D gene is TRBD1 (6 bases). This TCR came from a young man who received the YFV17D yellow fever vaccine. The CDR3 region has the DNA TGTGCCAGCAGCTTTCCAGGGGCCGAAAAACTGTTTTTT. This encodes CASSFPGAEKLFF. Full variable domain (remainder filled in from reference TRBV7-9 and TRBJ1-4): DTGVSQNPRHKITKRGQNVTFRCDPISEHNRLYWYRQTLGQGPEFLTYFQNEAQLEKSRLLSDRFSAERPKGSFSTLEIQRTEQGDSAMYLCASSFPGAEKLFFGSGTQLSVL.